This entry lists 17 T cell receptor beta chains sequenced from one sample in a study of shared clonotypes between healthy human individuals. Clones were sequenced by immunoSEQ multiplex PCR, and TCRdb holds only the in-frame ones, with some missing. The sample contains about 2.4 million clones, approximately 94% of which appear only once. Sequenced sample: naive CD4+ T cells from PBMCs. Subset here: CD45RA+ positively selected. These receptors were collected from a man aged 18 to 29 in good health. Some clones in this sample may be carry-over from other donors' samples.

The chain couples TRBV2 to TRBJ2-6; D ambiguous. CDR1 is SNHLY, CDR2 FYNNEI, per germline. V gave up 7 bases and J gave up 0 bases, with 7 bases separating them. The length of the CDR3 is 14 residues. The CDR3 loop is CASIFFSGANVLTF. CDR3 DNA sequence: TGTGCCAGCATCTTCTTCTCTGGGGCCAACGTCCTGACTTTC.

The V call is TRBV4-3, the J call TRBJ1-4; D ambiguous. The germline V gene has CDR1 LGHNA and CDR2 YSLEER. V shed 0 bases and J shed 7 bases, with 18 bases lying between them. The CDR3 runs 17 residues. The CDR3: CASSQERLGFHGEKLFF. As DNA, the CDR3 is TGCGCCAGCAGCCAAGAACGACTTGGCTTTCATGGTGAAAAACTGTTTTTT.

V and J are TRBV19 and TRBJ1-3, with D uncertain. V lost 6 bases and J 0 bases, leaving 15 bases between the germline ends. Germline lookup yields CDR1 LNHDA and CDR2 SQIVND (reference sequence). CDR3 length: 16 amino acids. The DNA for the CDR3 is TGTGCCAGTAGCACAGTCCCAGTTCCCTCTGGAAACACCATATATTTT. This encodes CASSTVPVPSGNTIYF.

This clone was detected a few times. This rearrangement joins TRBV7-8 to TRBJ1-2, with D possibly being TRBD1 (6 bases). CDR3 size: 13 residues. The germline V gene encodes CDR1 SGHVS and CDR2 FQNEAQ. Trimming left V 1 base short and J 3 bases short, with 6 bases between. The CDR3 sequence is CASSLEGDYGYTF. The DNA for the CDR3 is TGTGCCAGCAGCTTAGAGGGGGACTATGGCTACACCTTC. Full variable domain (outside the CDR3, taken from reference TRBV7-8 and TRBJ1-2): GAGVSQSPRYKVAKRGQDVALRCDPISGHVSLFWYQQALGQGPEFLTYFQNEAQLDKSGLPSDRFFAERPEGSVSTLKIQRTQQEDSAVYLCASSLEGDYGYTFGSGTRLTVV.

The rearrangement joins TRBV4-2 to TRBJ2-7; D possibly corresponds to TRBD2 (5 bases). V was trimmed by 2 bases and J by 2 bases, leaving 10 bases between them. The CDR3 extends over 14 amino acids. Germline V CDR1 and CDR2: LGHNA, YNFKEQ. The DNA of the CDR3 is TGTGCCAGCAGCCAACTCCGGGGAACCTACGAGCAGTACTTC. Protein: CASSQLRGTYEQYF.

This sequence joins TRBV28 and TRBJ2-7; tentatively, D is TRBD1 (5 bases). Trimming pared 6 bases from V and 5 bases from J, leaving 20 bases between. The CDR3 is made up of 15 amino acids. Germline V gene lookup returns CDR1 MDHEN and CDR2 SYDVKM. CDR3 loop: CASRITQGSFDEQYF. The CDR3 DNA reads TGTGCCAGCAGAATCACTCAGGGATCCTTCGACGAGCAGTACTTC.

This rearrangement joins TRBV2 to TRBJ2-5, with 8 bases matching TRBD1. With V trimmed by 8 bases and J by 5 bases, 13 bases remained unmatched. Germline-derived CDR1 and CDR2 are SNHLY and FYNNEI. The CDR3 extends over 15 amino acids. The CDR3 region has the DNA TGTGCCAGCGACAGGGGAGGTGGTAATTCGGAGACCCAGTACTTC. This translates into CASDRGGGNSETQYF.

CDR3 DNA sequence: TGTGCCAGCAGTAGGGGCAGCATCACAGATACGCAGTATTTT. It specifies CASSRGSITDTQYF. The J gene is TRBJ2-3, the V gene TRBV7-7; perhaps TRBD1 as D (5 bases). Looked up from germline, CDR1 is SSHAT and CDR2 is FNYEAQ (reference sequence). The CDR3 consists of 14 residues. With 6 bases removed from V and 2 bases from J, the gap between germline ends came to 12 bases.

V usage is TRBV25-1 and J usage is TRBJ2-5; D unresolved. Germline V gene lookup returns CDR1 MGHDK and CDR2 SYGVNS. The CDR3 is 13 residues long. V lost 5 bases to trimming and J lost 6 bases, with 13 bases between them. The CDR3 nucleotides are TGTGCCAGCAGTAATCCGTCCCGCCAGACCCAGTACTTC. It is translated as CASSNPSRQTQYF.

The chain is built from TRBV19 and TRBJ2-6; no reliable D call. Trimming took off 7 bases at V and 1 base at J, with 8 bases between the two ends. Germline V gene sequence: CDR1 LNHDA, CDR2 SQIVND (reference sequence). The CDR3 is 14 residues long. The CDR3, as DNA: TGTGCCAGTATTCAAACGTCTGGGGCCAACGTCCTGACTTTC. Translating it yields CASIQTSGANVLTF.

The V gene is TRBV18, the J gene TRBJ2-7, with D maybe TRBD2 (6 bases). The V end was cut by 3 bases, the J end by 0 bases, with 12 bases between. CDR3 length equals 15 residues. Germline CDR1 and CDR2: KGHSH and LQKENI. The CDR3 bases are TGTGCCAGCTCACCGGGCCAGCGGGCCTCCTACGAGCAGTACTTC. Residues: CASSPGQRASYEQYF. Combining the CDR3 with reference TRBV18 and TRBJ2-7 gives the whole variable domain NAGVMQNPRHLVRRRGQEARLRCSPMKGHSHVYWYRQLPEEGLKFMVYLQKENIIDESGMPKERFSAEFPKEGPSILRIQQVVRGDSAAYFCASSPGQRASYEQYFGPGTRLTVT.

This chain joins TRBV28 and TRBJ2-7, with D perhaps assigned TRBD1 or TRBD2 (5 bases each). The CDR3 length is 14 residues. Germline CDR1 MDHEN, CDR2 SYDVKM. The V gene lost 7 bases and the J gene lost 3 bases, with 16 bases spanning the gap. The CDR3 sequence: CASIQGRGGYEQYF. CDR3 nucleotide sequence: TGTGCCAGCATTCAGGGAAGAGGAGGCTACGAGCAGTACTTC.

The V call is TRBV19, the J call TRBJ1-2; no clear D. Trimming stripped 8 bases from V and 8 bases from J, with 18 bases between. Germline CDR1 and CDR2: LNHDA and SQIVND (reference sequence). CDR3 length equals 13 residues. The CDR3 spells CASRLSGGYGYTF. The CDR3 nucleotides are TGTGCCAGTCGCCTATCGGGAGGTTACGGCTACACCTTC.

A note on this clone: The sample has other DNA sequences that encode this CDR3 too. CDR3 in DNA: TGTGCCACCAGCAGAGGAGGGCTGAACACTGAAGCTTTCTTT. Amino acids: CATSRGGLNTEAFF. The rearrangement uses TRBV15 and TRBJ1-1; D is undetermined. Germline-derived CDR1 and CDR2 are LNHNV and YYDKDF (reference sequence). CDR3 length equals 14 residues. V was shortened by 1 base and J by 0 bases, with 6 bases between the two germline ends.

The chain has TRBV4-2 and TRBJ2-5, with 13 bases matching TRBD2. The CDR3 contains 17 residues. Germline-derived CDR1 and CDR2 are LGHNA and YNFKEQ. Unmatched junction bases numbered 18, after V lost 6 bases and J lost 11 bases. The CDR3 DNA follows: TGTGCCAGCAGAGAACGACTAGCGGGAGGCACGAAGGATGAGCAGTACTTC. This gives the protein CASRERLAGGTKDEQYF.

This chain connects TRBV18 to TRBJ1-1, with D tentatively TRBD1 (5 bases). This CDR3 comprises 16 residues. CDR1 KGHSH and CDR2 LQKENI come from the germline V gene. With 3 bases removed from V and 6 bases from J, the gap between germline ends came to 20 bases. CDR3 region: CASSPRITGLVPEAFF. CDR3 coding DNA: TGTGCCAGCTCACCTCGAATTACAGGTCTTGTCCCTGAAGCTTTCTTT. Together with reference TRBV18 and TRBJ1-1, the CDR3 gives the full variable domain: NAGVMQNPRHLVRRRGQEARLRCSPMKGHSHVYWYRQLPEEGLKFMVYLQKENIIDESGMPKERFSAEFPKEGPSILRIQQVVRGDSAAYFCASSPRITGLVPEAFFGQGTRLTVV.

V usage is TRBV7-9 and J usage is TRBJ2-7; 8 bases map to TRBD2. J lost 6 bases, V lost 4 bases, and 2 bases had no gene match. The CDR3 covers 12 residues. CDR1 and CDR2 from the germline V gene are SEHNR and FQNEAQ (reference sequence). The CDR3 spells CASSWAGGEQYF. The CDR3 DNA follows: TGTGCCAGCAGCTGGGCGGGGGGCGAGCAGTACTTC.